This T cell receptor beta chain came from a study of PD-L1 blockade in urothelial cancer. This clone was recorded only once. Indicated time point: pretreatment peripheral blood. Patients presented with locally advanced or metastatic urothelial carcinoma. Every PCR received spiked-in synthetic TCR analog templates. Sequencing was performed with immunoSEQ multiplex PCR; in TCRdb, only in-frame clones are kept and a portion is missing. The sample includes 56,000 or so clones, 85% of them seen just once. The CDR3 runs 15 residues. J gave up 7 bases and V 7 bases, and 12 bases lay outside the gene matches. The germline gives CDR1 MNHEY, CDR2 SVGAGI.

The sequenced sample was PBMCs, obtained around atezolizumab (anti-PD-L1) treatment. The sequence derives from a man between 70 and 80 years old with urothelial cancer. The chain combines TRBV6-5 with TRBJ1-2, with 10 bases lining up with TRBD1. The CDR3 region has the DNA TGTGCCAGCACCGACCCAGGGACAGGGGAGGGTGGCTACACCTTC. It codes for CASTDPGTGEGGYTF.